This TCR beta chain was sequenced in a study of T cells of healthy individuals. TCRdb redid the calling of the 5' RACE reads with MiXCR, one entry per CDR3 protein. The top ten clones hold around 6.4% of a sample with over 95,000 distinct CDR3 sequences, roughly a sixth of them seen once. This clonotype has at least ten counts. The CDR3 length is 15 residues. Deletions cut 1 base from V and 2 bases from J, with 8 bases between. The gene calls are TRBV12-3 or TRBV12-4 and TRBJ2-2; D gene uncertain. The TCR comes from a human donor in good health. CDR3 amino acids: CASSLDGRNTGELFF. DNA of the CDR3: TGTGCCAGCAGTTTAGATGGCAGAAACACCGGGGAGCTGTTTTTT.